These 10 T cell receptor beta chains were sequenced from one sample in a study of blood T cell repertoires in COVID-19 (dated by TCRdb to 2020 to 2022). The library was obtained by the immunoSEQ multiplex PCR assay. Here the immuneACCESS table is served through TCRdb, limited to in-frame sequences with V and J called. Missing clones are a known gap in these copies; in checked studies unresolved V genes cover under half, and the rest lacks a known reason. The sample table lists over 110,000 clones, 88% of them with a count of one. The top ten clones comprise 1.5% to 2% of the sample. Material: peripheral blood. The receptors derive from a man aged 65-85 years with acute or convalescent COVID-19.

The V gene is TRBV7-2, the J gene TRBJ1-4; D perhaps matches TRBD1 (5 bases). The CDR3 extends over 14 amino acids. The germline V gene has CDR1 SGHTA and CDR2 FQGNSA. With 5 bases removed from V and 4 bases from J, the gap between germline ends came to 11 bases. CDR3 amino acids: CASSRGGFNEKLFF. The CDR3, as DNA: TGTGCCAGCAGCCGGGGGGGGTTTAATGAAAAACTGTTTTTT. The full variable domain, with the rest looked up from reference TRBV7-2 and TRBJ1-4, is GAGVSQSPSNKVTEKGKDVELRCDPISGHTALYWYRQSLGQGLEFLIYFQGNSAPDKSGLPSDRFSAERTGGSVSTLTIQRTQQEDSAVYLCASSRGGFNEKLFFGSGTQLSVL.

The chain uses TRBV12-3 or TRBV12-4 and TRBJ2-7; possible D gene TRBD1, 6 bases. V shed 7 bases and J shed 2 bases, with 12 bases lying between them. The CDR3 spans 13 residues. CDR3 DNA: TGTGCCAGCAAAGCGGACAGCACCTACGAGCAGTACTTC. Protein: CASKADSTYEQYF.

This rearrangement joins TRBV20-1 to TRBJ2-7, with 8 bases aligning to TRBD2. CDR3 length: 17 residues. J gave up 2 bases and V 3 bases, and 15 bases lay outside the gene matches. The germline CDR1 and CDR2 sequences are DFQATT and SNEGSKA (reference sequence). The CDR3 region is CSASRSRRSGSPYEQYF. The CDR3 bases are TGCAGTGCTAGTCGGTCAAGGCGGAGCGGGAGTCCCTACGAGCAGTACTTC.

DNA of the CDR3: TGTGCCAGCAGTGAACCCCCGGGAAGATATGGCTACACCTTC. Translating gives CASSEPPGRYGYTF. The chain joins TRBV6-1 to TRBJ1-2; D remains ambiguous. There are 14 residues in the CDR3. V lost 2 bases, J lost 5 bases, and 12 bases lay in between. The V gene's germline CDR1 is MNHNS and CDR2 SASEGT.

This chain uses TRBV5-4 with TRBJ2-2; 9 bases are a match to TRBD1. The CDR3 length is 16 residues. The germline V gene has CDR1 SGHNT and CDR2 YYREEE (reference sequence). The V segment lost 3 bases and the J segment 4 bases; nucleotides outside the gene matches: 7. The CDR3 DNA follows: TGTGCCAGCAGCTCTGGACAGGGGCCGAGCACCGGGGAGCTGTTTTTT. Amino acid sequence: CASSSGQGPSTGELFF.

CDR3 sequence reads: CASSSGTSGGDTQFF. CDR3 nucleotides: TGCGCCAGCAGCTCCGGGACTAGCGGGGGGGATACGCAGTTCTTC. This chain uses TRBV5-1 with TRBJ2-1; 16 bases fit TRBD2. This CDR3 is 15 amino acids long. Germline trimming cut 3 bases from V and 12 bases from J; bases unmatched to any gene: 6. In germline, CDR1 is SGHRS, CDR2 YFSETQ.

This rearrangement joins TRBV5-1 to TRBJ2-1; 12 positions match TRBD2. Looked up from germline, CDR1 is SGHRS and CDR2 is YFSETQ. The V gene end was trimmed by 5 bases and the J gene end by 4 bases; junction bases not matched to a gene: 7. CDR3 length: 16 residues. CDR3 coding DNA: TGCGCCAGCAGTTCTAGCGGGAGGGCCGGGTACAATGAGCAGTTCTTC. Its protein product is CASSSSGRAGYNEQFF.

This sequence joins TRBV6-1 and TRBJ2-3, with a weak D call TRBD2 (5 bases). CDR3 length: 16 residues. V lost 3 bases and J lost 3, with 16 bases in between. In germline, CDR1 is MNHNS, CDR2 SASEGT. The CDR3 region is CASSDRAQRVTDTQYF. The CDR3 DNA sequence: TGTGCCAGCAGTGACCGGGCCCAGAGGGTGACAGATACGCAGTATTTT.

This clone was counted only a few times. The J gene is TRBJ1-1, the V gene TRBV4-1; D unresolved. Germline CDR1 MGHRA, CDR2 YSYEKL. This CDR3 region has 13 residues. V was pared by 8 bases and J by 5 bases, with 15 bases between. CDR3 residues: CASRRGASTEAFF. The CDR3 DNA follows: TGCGCCAGCCGCCGGGGAGCGAGTACTGAAGCTTTCTTT.

The V call is TRBV7-9, the J call TRBJ1-4; D remains unclear. CDR3 size: 14 residues. Germline-derived CDR1 and CDR2 are SEHNR and FQNEAQ (reference sequence). Trimming shortened V by 2 bases and J by 11 bases, and 15 bases separated the two germline ends. Here the CDR3 DNA reads TGTGCCAGCAGCTTATCGGAAGGGTGGGAGAAACTGTTTTTT. As protein: CASSLSEGWEKLFF. The full variable domain, its missing parts supplied by reference TRBV7-9 and TRBJ1-4, is DTGVSQNPRHKITKRGQNVTFRCDPISEHNRLYWYRQTLGQGPEFLTYFQNEAQLEKSRLLSDRFSAERPKGSFSTLEIQRTEQGDSAMYLCASSLSEGWEKLFFGSGTQLSVL.